This T cell receptor (beta chain) was found in a study of cytomegalovirus exposure and HLA in healthy donors. Amplification used 60 Vbeta primers and 13 Jbeta primers. Using immunoSEQ multiplex PCR, the repertoire was profiled, and TCRdb retains in-frame clones only, with some absent. The repertoire holds around 97,000 clones, with roughly three quarters as singletons. The CDR3 has 14 residues. Germline CDR1 MDHEN, CDR2 SYDVKM. V lost 2 bases and J lost 0, with 5 bases in between. The receptor's source is a man in his forties or fifties in good health and CMV-seropositive. Input material: PBMCs. The chain combines TRBV28 with TRBJ2-4; the D is unclear. DNA of the CDR3: TGTGCCAGCAGTTTAAGCTTAGCCAAAAACATTCAGTACTTC. It codes for CASSLSLAKNIQYF. The entire variable domain, with the rest obtained from reference TRBV28 and TRBJ2-4, is as follows: DVKVTQSSRYLVKRTGEKVFLECVQDMDHENMFWYRQDPGLGLRLIYFSYDVKMKEKGDIPEGYSVSREKKERFSLILESASTNQTSMYLCASSLSLAKNIQYFGAGTRLSVL.